Below are 25 T cell receptor beta chains sequenced from a single sample in a study of identical twins. Via MiXCR, TCRdb re-called the 5' RACE reads, giving one row per CDR3 protein. This sample carries hundreds of thousands of distinct CDR3 sequences, approximately 8.5% of them seen once, and the ten largest clones take approximately 2.1%. This sample was shared with a second study, whose subject was yellow fever vaccine responses in identical twins.

The sample taken for sequencing was memory (CD45RO+) T cells sorted from blood. These receptors were obtained from a young woman in good health.

This chain joins TRBV5-6 and TRBJ1-1; D remains unclear. The CDR3 consists of 14 residues. The V and J ends lost 0 bases and 0 bases respectively, with 6 bases between them. Germline V lookup: CDR1 SGHDT, CDR2 YYEEEE. The CDR3 DNA reads as TGTGCCAGCAGCTTGGTACTCATGAACACTGAAGCTTTCTTT. Its translation: CASSLVLMNTEAFF.

Only a few counts were recorded for this clonotype. V usage is TRBV5-1 and J usage is TRBJ2-1; 14 bases are shared with TRBD2. Unmatched junction bases numbered 12, after V lost 2 bases and J lost 2 bases. CDR3 length: 20 amino acids. Per germline, CDR1 SGHRS and CDR2 YFSETQ. The CDR3 coding sequence is TGCGCCAGCAGCTTAGTGTACGTGACTAGCGGGAGGGCTGCCTACAATGAGCAGTTCTTC. Its translation: CASSLVYVTSGRAAYNEQFF.

The V gene is TRBV12-3 or TRBV12-4, the J gene TRBJ2-3; TRBD2 matches at 8 bases. The length of the CDR3 is 16 residues. The trim removed 6 bases at V and 2 bases at J, leaving 10 bases unmatched. The CDR3 is CASRGGASGPTDTQYF. As DNA, the CDR3 is TGTGCCAGCAGGGGGGGGGCTAGCGGGCCCACAGATACGCAGTATTTT.

This clonotype appeared many times. The V gene is TRBV10-3, the J gene TRBJ2-3; possibly TRBD2 for D (6 bases). Deletions cut 8 bases from V and 4 bases from J, with 13 bases between. This CDR3 contains 13 residues. The germline gives CDR1 ENHRY, CDR2 SYGVKD. CDR3 sequence: CAIGGSSADTQYF. CDR3 bases: TGTGCCATCGGAGGGTCAAGTGCAGATACGCAGTATTTT.

The sample holds many counts of this clonotype. V is TRBV5-1 and J is TRBJ1-4; TRBD1 might be the D (6 bases). The CDR3 runs to 14 residues. CDR1 SGHRS and CDR2 YFSETQ come from the germline V gene. Trimming removed 4 bases at V and 4 bases at J, with 11 bases between. CDR3 region: CASSVGTLNEKLFF. The CDR3 nucleotides read TGCGCCAGCAGCGTGGGGACACTTAATGAAAAACTGTTTTTT.

In its sample, this clonotype was seen many times. This sequence joins TRBV5-1 and TRBJ2-3; 10 bases map to TRBD2. CDR1 and CDR2 (germline): SGHRS, YFSETQ. With V trimmed by 0 bases and J by 1 base, 2 bases remained unmatched. The CDR3 is 16 residues long. CDR3 sequence reads: CASSLEGTSGTDTQYF. The CDR3 coding sequence is TGCGCCAGCAGCTTGGAGGGGACTAGCGGCACAGATACGCAGTATTTT.

This clonotype was detected ten times or more. The rearrangement links TRBV12-3 or TRBV12-4 to TRBJ2-7, with D perhaps matching TRBD1 (6 bases). V shed 3 bases and J shed 3 bases, with 9 bases lying between them. The CDR3 totals 13 residues. CDR3: CASSFGQIYEQYF. As DNA, the CDR3 is TGTGCCAGCAGTTTTGGACAGATCTACGAGCAGTACTTC.

The rearrangement uses TRBV20-1 and TRBJ2-2; tentative D call: TRBD2 (6 bases). Per the germline V gene, CDR1 is DFQATT and CDR2 is SNEGSKA (reference sequence). The V end was cut by 1 base, the J end by 5 bases, with 8 bases between. The CDR3 runs to 13 residues. CDR3 amino acids: CSARGGDTGELFF. DNA of the CDR3: TGCAGTGCTAGAGGGGGGGATACCGGGGAGCTGTTTTTT.

The table lists this clonotype with a few counts. DNA for the CDR3: TGTGCCAGCAGGGGACTAGCGGAGCAGTTCTTC. It codes for CASRGLAEQFF. This rearrangement joins TRBV2 to TRBJ2-1; 10 bases fit TRBD2. The CDR3 totals 11 residues. The V gene's germline CDR1 is SNHLY and CDR2 FYNNEI. V lost 6 bases to trimming and J lost 10 bases; unmatched junction nucleotides: 0.

This clonotype was seen a few times. The chain uses TRBV20-1 and TRBJ2-3; TRBD2 matches 12 bases. Trimming at V came to 0 bases and at J to 9 bases, leaving 7 bases not matched to a gene. The CDR3 has 15 residues. The germline V gene encodes CDR1 DFQATT and CDR2 SNEGSKA (reference sequence). CDR3 region: CSARDWTSGKLTQYF. Written as DNA, the CDR3 is TGCAGTGCTAGAGATTGGACTAGCGGGAAGCTCACGCAGTATTTT.

This clonotype was seen a handful of times. This chain connects TRBV5-1 to TRBJ2-5; 7 nucleotides match TRBD2. Germline CDR1 reads SGHRS; CDR2 reads YFSETQ. V dropped 3 bases and J dropped 4; count of bases not matched to a gene: 6. This CDR3 is 14 amino acids long. The CDR3 bases are TGCGCCAGCAGCTCCCGAGGACTAGTAGAGACCCAGTACTTC. This codes for CASSSRGLVETQYF.

This clonotype occurred many times. The chain carries TRBV2 and TRBJ2-7; the D is unclear. The CDR3 consists of 15 residues. The germline V gene has CDR1 SNHLY and CDR2 FYNNEI. V lost 5 bases, J lost 0 bases, and 14 bases lay in between. The CDR3 loop is CASSLSPGFSYEQYF. The CDR3, as DNA: TGTGCCAGCAGTCTGTCCCCCGGTTTCTCCTACGAGCAGTACTTC.

This clonotype came up a few times. The chain links TRBV20-1 to TRBJ1-2; perhaps TRBD1 as D (5 bases). Germline CDR1 reads DFQATT; CDR2 reads SNEGSKA (reference sequence). The CDR3 loop spans 14 amino acids. V lost 2 bases, J lost 6 bases, and 16 bases lay in between. CDR3 DNA: TGCAGTGCTAGAACTGGGACGGGGCGGAATGGCTACACCTTC. This codes for CSARTGTGRNGYTF.

Ten or more counts support this clonotype. This chain joins TRBV13 and TRBJ2-2, with TRBD1 matching 9 bases. The J segment lost 3 bases and the V segment lost 7 bases, leaving 9 bases of the junction unmatched. CDR1 and CDR2 from the germline V gene are PRHDT and FYEKMQ (reference sequence). This CDR3 is built from 16 residues. In DNA, the CDR3 is TGTGCCAGCATCCTCCGAGGACAGGGGCACACCGGGGAGCTGTTTTTT. Its protein product is CASILRGQGHTGELFF.

The J gene is TRBJ2-5, the V gene TRBV6-2 or TRBV6-3, with 10 bases matching TRBD1. V lost 11 bases, J lost 0 bases, and 3 bases stayed unmatched. The germline V gene encodes CDR1 MNHEY and CDR2 SVGEGT. The CDR3 spans 13 residues. The CDR3 loop reads CALGTGDQETQYF. The CDR3 coding sequence is TGTGCCCTGGGGACAGGGGACCAAGAGACCCAGTACTTC.

CDR3 in amino acids: CASSSPGTANQPQHF. The CDR3 DNA reads TGTGCCAGCAGTTCCCCCGGGACAGCGAATCAGCCCCAGCATTTT. This rearrangement joins TRBV27 to TRBJ1-5, with 7 bases lining up with TRBD1. Per the germline V gene, CDR1 is MNHEY and CDR2 is SMNVEV (reference sequence). V lost 4 bases, J lost 4 bases, and 7 bases stayed unmatched. The CDR3 runs to 15 residues.

This clonotype occurred a few times. The rearrangement joins TRBV20-1 to TRBJ2-7; 16 nucleotides align to TRBD2. Looked up from germline, CDR1 is DFQATT and CDR2 is SNEGSKA (reference sequence). The CDR3 is 15 amino acids. V gave up 3 bases and J gave up 3 bases; unmatched junction bases: 2. CDR3 protein: CSARGTSGGDYEQYV. Written as DNA, the CDR3 is TGCAGTGCTAGGGGGACTAGCGGGGGGGACTACGAGCAGTACGTC.

The chain has TRBV12-3 or TRBV12-4 and TRBJ1-4, with D unresolved. This CDR3 comprises 13 residues. V shed 3 bases and J shed 0 bases, with 2 bases lying between them. Here the CDR3 reads CASSFATNEKLFF. In DNA form, the CDR3 reads TGTGCCAGCAGTTTTGCAACTAATGAAAAACTGTTTTTT.

The V and J genes are TRBV14 and TRBJ2-2; D tentatively reads TRBD1 or TRBD2 (6 bases each). The CDR3 is made up of 16 amino acids. CDR1 is SGHDN, CDR2 FVKESK, per germline. V was shortened by 5 bases and J by 6 bases, with 19 bases between the two germline ends. CDR3 bases: TGTGCCAGCAGCGAACTCGGGGGCTGGTTAGCCGGGGAGCTGTTTTTT. Amino acids: CASSELGGWLAGELFF.

The CDR3 nucleotides read TGTGCCAGCGGCAGACAGGGGTTCTACGAGCAGTACTTC. This codes for CASGRQGFYEQYF. This chain links TRBV11-3 with TRBJ2-7; 8 bases are shared with TRBD1. Trimming took 8 bases from V and 3 from J; bases not matched to a gene: 6. This CDR3 has 13 residues. From germline, CDR1 is SGHNT and CDR2 YENEEA.

This clonotype was seen only a few times. This rearrangement joins TRBV3-1 to TRBJ1-2; D gene ambiguous. Germline V CDR1 and CDR2: LGHDT, YNNKEL (reference sequence). The CDR3 is 15 residues long. Trimming pared 3 bases from V and 3 bases from J, leaving 14 bases between. The CDR3, as DNA: TGTGCCAGCAGCCACCGACTCCGCGGGGACTATGGCTACACCTTC. As protein: CASSHRLRGDYGYTF.

This clonotype has only a few counts. The chain couples TRBV10-3 to TRBJ2-2, with D perhaps matching TRBD1 or TRBD2 (6 bases each). V lost 4 bases and J lost 1, with 10 bases in between. The germline V gene has CDR1 ENHRY and CDR2 SYGVKD. The CDR3 runs 15 residues. The CDR3 is CAISAGGGNTGELFF. In DNA form, the CDR3 reads TGTGCCATCAGTGCCGGGGGCGGGAACACCGGGGAGCTGTTTTTT.

CDR3 sequence: CASSFPPGVNTQYF. CDR3 DNA: TGTGCCAGCAGTTTCCCCCCTGGGGTAAATACGCAGTATTTT. The J gene is TRBJ2-3, the V gene TRBV12-3 or TRBV12-4, with no clear D. The CDR3 is 14 residues long. The germline V and J ends were trimmed by 3 bases and 7 bases, with 14 bases remaining between them.

This clonotype was observed a few times. The chain recombines TRBV6-5 with TRBJ1-6, with 9 bases lining up with TRBD1. With 0 bases clipped from V and 6 bases from J, the junction kept 0 bases outside the gene matches. CDR1 and CDR2 from the germline V gene are MNHEY and SVGAGI. This CDR3 has 15 amino acids. The CDR3: CASSYSTGGNSPLHF. CDR3 DNA sequence: TGTGCCAGCAGTTACTCGACAGGGGGTAATTCACCCCTCCACTTT.

This clonotype was observed a handful of times. The CDR3 DNA follows: TGCGCCAGCAGCCCCATCGGACAGCAAGAGACCCAGTACTTC. Protein sequence: CASSPIGQQETQYF. The rearrangement uses TRBV5-1 and TRBJ2-5; D may be TRBD1 (6 bases). The germline V gene encodes CDR1 SGHRS and CDR2 YFSETQ. The CDR3 contains 14 residues. V was cut by 4 bases and J by 2 bases, with 12 bases left in between.